Listed below are T cell receptor beta chains from one sample, sequenced in a study of T cell responses to AZD1222 COVID-19 vaccine. Produced via immunoSEQ multiplex PCR; TCRdb's table is partial and in-frame only. The sample holds about 110,000 clones; approximately 89% are singletons and the top ten take less than 4%. Sequences were derived from peripheral blood, sampled on day 0 of MenACWY control vaccination. Receptor source: an adult in good health. Both conserved end residues are trimmed from each CDR3.

length	V	J	CDR3
13	TRBV5-4	TRBJ2-7	ASSLYTRGVYEQY
12	TRBV10-1	TRBJ2-7	ASSENPGSYEQY
15	TRBV28	TRBJ1-1	ASSLIGTGAANTEAF
16	TRBV12-5	TRBJ2-7	ASGLALLGRSLPYEQY
13	TRBV28	TRBJ1-2	ASNSMGRDYYGYT
10	TRBV2	TRBJ2-5	ASSIEGETQY
13	TRBV7-2	TRBJ1-1	ASSSWGFKGTEAF
13	TRBV7-3	TRBJ1-6	ASSLKGAYNSPLH
11	TRBV30	TRBJ1-2	AWSVEKGASYT
11	TRBV2	TRBJ1-4	ASRRTDYEKLF
10	TRBV7-9	TRBJ1-1	AGGIPNTEAF
14	TRBV28	TRBJ2-7	ASRRTSGGAFAEQY
9	TRBV6-5	TRBJ1-2	ASRRQGGYT
12	TRBV19	TRBJ1-1	ASSSPGTGSEAF
13	TRBV20-1	TRBJ1-2	SASPRTETNYGYT
9	TRBV27	TRBJ1-2	ASGNRGGYT
12	TRBV5-4	TRBJ2-5	ASSLRGTEETQY
13	TRBV7-2	TRBJ2-1	ASSLGRPDYNEQF
11	TRBV18	TRBJ1-5	ASTGGFDQPQH
15	TRBV19	TRBJ1-3	ASSPQVSTSSGNTIY
12	TRBV30	TRBJ1-2	AWSVGQGKIGYT
9	TRBV5-1	TRBJ2-7	ASSSGYEQY
15	TRBV7-3	TRBJ2-3	ASSLFRSTGGTDTQY
14	TRBV11-2	TRBJ2-3	ASSLDLGGSTDTQY